This T cell receptor beta chain was captured in a study of blood T cells in healthy people across ages. Sample-barcoded 5' priming and a J-beta primer mix drove a second PCR of roughly 7 to 11 cycles. TCRdb analysed the 5' RACE reads with MiXCR anew, one entry per CDR3 protein. The sample yields hundreds of thousands of distinct CDR3 sequences, roughly 44% seen once. This clonotype was counted many times. Per the germline V gene, CDR1 is DFQATT and CDR2 is SNEGSKA (reference sequence). The CDR3 extends over 14 amino acids. V was clipped by 3 bases and J by 2 bases, with 14 bases between them. V gene TRBV20-1 combines with J gene TRBJ2-7; TRBD2 might be the D (5 bases). The sequence was obtained from a man aged 55 to 70 in good health. The sample was blood. CDR3 residues: CSARDGSGAYEQYF. CDR3 in DNA: TGCAGTGCTAGGGATGGGAGCGGAGCCTACGAGCAGTACTTC.